This entry lists 23 T cell receptor beta chains sequenced from one sample in a study of T cell changes during pregnancy in multiple sclerosis. Clones were sequenced by immunoSEQ multiplex PCR, and TCRdb holds only the in-frame ones, with some missing. The sample consists of over 100,000 clones, 92% of them appearing once. The specimen comprised peripheral blood, sampled in the third trimester of pregnancy. These receptors were obtained from a female donor with multiple sclerosis, enrolled in a pregnancy study.

The CDR3 nucleotides are TGTGCCAGCAGGCCCACAGGGGGCTCTGGAAACACCATATATTTT. Its translation: CASRPTGGSGNTIYF. The chain joins TRBV5-6 to TRBJ1-3, with 8 bases fitting TRBD1. The junction had 4 bases not matched to a gene; V was cut back by 5 bases and J by 0 bases. Germline CDR1 SGHDT, CDR2 YYEEEE. The CDR3 is 15 amino acids.

To note about this clone: Relative to the germline gene, one junction end is altered; a read error may explain this. The chain employs TRBV19 and TRBJ2-3; 9 bases fit TRBD1. Germline CDR1 and CDR2: LNHDA and SQIVND (reference sequence). The CDR3 contains 16 residues. The CDR3 nucleotides are TGTGCCAGTACCGGGACAGGGCATTCTAGCATAGATACGCAGTATTTT. Its translation is CASTGTGHSSIDTQYF.

The chain has TRBV2 and TRBJ1-4; tentatively, D is TRBD1 (5 bases). This CDR3 region has 14 residues. V was trimmed by 8 bases and J by 3 bases, leaving 13 bases between them. Germline V CDR1 and CDR2: SNHLY, FYNNEI. The CDR3 sequence: CASLGGVSNEKLFF. The CDR3, as DNA: TGTGCCAGCTTGGGAGGGGTTTCTAATGAAAAACTGTTTTTT.

The CDR3 DNA is TGCGCCAGCAGCCGTGGCGGTAGCACAGATACGCAGTATTTT. Translated: CASSRGGSTDTQYF. V gene TRBV4-1 combines with J gene TRBJ2-3; D remains ambiguous. V lost 4 bases and J 0 bases, leaving 8 bases between the germline ends. The germline V gene encodes CDR1 MGHRA and CDR2 YSYEKL. This CDR3 contains 14 residues.

CDR3 loop: CASRAGTGSGANVLTF. The CDR3 DNA is TGTGCCAGCAGAGCCGGGACAGGGTCTGGGGCCAACGTCCTGACTTTC. This chain connects TRBV7-9 to TRBJ2-6; 9 bases align to TRBD1. The junction had 4 bases not matched to a gene; V was cut back by 6 bases and J by 1 base. Per the germline V gene, CDR1 is SEHNR and CDR2 is FQNEAQ (reference sequence). The CDR3 spans 16 residues. The variable domain in full, with the rest retrieved from reference TRBV7-9 and TRBJ2-6, is DTGVSQNPRHKITKRGQNVTFRCDPISEHNRLYWYRQTLGQGPEFLTYFQNEAQLEKSRLLSDRFSAERPKGSFSTLEIQRTEQGDSAMYLCASRAGTGSGANVLTFGAGSRLTVL.

The CDR3 spells CASSDITNEKLFF. The CDR3 region has the DNA TGTGCCAGCAGTGACATAACTAATGAAAAACTGTTTTTT. The V and J genes are TRBV2 and TRBJ1-4; D uncertain. The CDR3 extends over 13 amino acids. V was clipped by 3 bases and J by 1 base, with 3 bases between them. Germline assignment: CDR1 SNHLY and CDR2 FYNNEI.

This chain uses TRBV5-4 with TRBJ2-5, with TRBD1 as a possible D gene (6 bases). Between the trimmed V and J ends, which lost 7 bases and 1 base, there was a span of 14 bases. This CDR3 is 14 amino acids long. In germline, CDR1 is SGHNT, CDR2 YYREEE (reference sequence). Here the CDR3 reads CASGLGRGQETQYF. CDR3 coding DNA: TGTGCCAGCGGGTTGGGCAGGGGCCAAGAGACCCAGTACTTC.

This clone was seen a single time. The V gene is TRBV5-1, the J gene TRBJ2-5; 11 bases line up with TRBD2. CDR1 and CDR2 from the germline V gene are SGHRS and YFSETQ. V lost 0 bases to trimming and J lost 2 bases; unmatched junction nucleotides: 9. This CDR3 contains 18 residues. The CDR3: CASSLGLAGGYGQETQYF. The CDR3 bases are TGCGCCAGCAGCTTGGGGCTAGCGGGAGGCTACGGACAAGAGACCCAGTACTTC.

The chain is built from TRBV19 and TRBJ1-2; D is unclear. The ends were cut back, 0 bases at V and 5 bases at J, with 10 bases in the middle. CDR3 length: 14 residues. Germline V gene lookup returns CDR1 LNHDA and CDR2 SQIVND (reference sequence). DNA for the CDR3: TGTGCCAGTAGTATAGATCGGCAGCGATATGGCTACACCTTC. It yields the protein CASSIDRQRYGYTF. Filled out from reference TRBV19 and TRBJ1-2, the complete variable domain reads DGGITQSPKYLFRKEGQNVTLSCEQNLNHDAMYWYRQDPGQGLRLIYYSQIVNDFQKGDIAEGYSVSREKKESFPLTVTSAQKNPTAFYLCASSIDRQRYGYTFGSGTRLTVV.

V gene TRBV30 combines with J gene TRBJ2-3, with D possibly TRBD2 on 5 matching bases. V lost 0 bases to trimming and J lost 0 bases, with 7 bases between them. CDR1 is GTSNPN, CDR2 SVGIG, per germline (reference sequence). This CDR3 has 14 amino acids. The CDR3 sequence: CAWSVRGSTDTQYF. CDR3 bases: TGTGCCTGGAGTGTACGGGGTAGCACAGATACGCAGTATTTT.

The genes are TRBV7-9 and TRBJ2-3; tentatively, D is TRBD1 (5 bases). V shed 3 bases and J shed 6 bases, with 16 bases lying between them. The CDR3 sequence is 15 residues long. Germline V lookup: CDR1 SEHNR, CDR2 FQNEAQ (reference sequence). CDR3 sequence reads: CASSFRVGTSDTQYF. The CDR3, as DNA: TGTGCCAGCAGCTTCAGGGTAGGAACCTCGGATACGCAGTATTTT.

This chain joins TRBV25-1 and TRBJ2-3; TRBD2 might be the D (6 bases). V was shortened by 4 bases and J by 3 bases, with 14 bases between the two germline ends. The CDR3 consists of 15 residues. The germline gives CDR1 MGHDK, CDR2 SYGVNS. The CDR3 DNA is TGTGCCAGCAGTGGACCCGGGAGACTTACAGATACGCAGTATTTT. Protein sequence: CASSGPGRLTDTQYF. Supplemented by reference TRBV25-1 and TRBJ2-3, the full variable domain reads EADIYQTPRYLVIGTGKKITLECSQTMGHDKMYWYQQDPGMELHLIHYSYGVNSTEKGDLSSESTVSRIRTEHFPLTLESARPSHTSQYLCASSGPGRLTDTQYFGPGTRLTVL.

This clone was observed a few times. The chain has TRBV6-5 and TRBJ2-7; D might be TRBD1 (6 bases). The ends were cut back, 10 bases at V and 2 bases at J, with 9 bases in the middle. This CDR3 has 11 residues. In germline, CDR1 is MNHEY, CDR2 SVGAGI. The CDR3 DNA reads as TGTGCCACCGGGACAACCTACGAGCAGTACTTC. Translating gives CATGTTYEQYF.

This clone was picked up one time. The V gene is TRBV19, the J gene TRBJ2-1, with 10 bases identical to TRBD2. CDR3 length: 19 residues. Germline V gives CDR1 LNHDA, CDR2 SQIVND (reference sequence). After removal of 3 bases from V and 4 bases from J, the junction contained 15 bases not matched to a gene. CDR3: CASSMILAGTQYKYNEQFF. In DNA, the CDR3 is TGTGCCAGTAGTATGATACTAGCGGGAACCCAGTACAAATACAATGAGCAGTTCTTC. The complete variable domain, with remaining parts taken from reference TRBV19 and TRBJ2-1, reads DGGITQSPKYLFRKEGQNVTLSCEQNLNHDAMYWYRQDPGQGLRLIYYSQIVNDFQKGDIAEGYSVSREKKESFPLTVTSAQKNPTAFYLCASSMILAGTQYKYNEQFFGPGTRLTVL.

The genes are TRBV5-1 and TRBJ2-3; the D gene is possibly TRBD2 (6 bases). This CDR3 is 14 amino acids long. In germline, CDR1 is SGHRS, CDR2 YFSETQ. V gave up 0 bases and J gave up 1 base, with 6 bases separating them. CDR3 coding DNA: TGCGCCAGCAGCTTGGCGGGGGGCACAGATACGCAGTATTTT. It is translated as CASSLAGGTDTQYF.

This clone was recorded only once. The chain joins TRBV9 to TRBJ2-3; possible D gene TRBD2, 5 bases. Germline V gene sequence: CDR1 SGDLS, CDR2 YYNGEE. CDR3 length equals 15 residues. Trimming left V 2 bases short and J 5 bases short, with 15 bases between. The CDR3 region has the DNA TGTGCCAGCAGCGTGGGCGCGGGTGTTGGAGATACGCAGTATTTT. It is translated as CASSVGAGVGDTQYF.

This clone appeared once. This rearrangement joins TRBV7-6 to TRBJ2-7; 11 bases align to TRBD1. The CDR3 extends over 14 amino acids. V dropped 5 bases and J dropped 4; count of bases not matched to a gene: 4. The germline gives CDR1 SGHVS, CDR2 FNYEAQ. DNA of the CDR3: TGTGCCAGCAGCCCGGACAGGGGGCCTTACGAGCAGTACTTC. Its protein product is CASSPDRGPYEQYF.

Only a few counts were recorded for this clone. The chain uses TRBV11-2 and TRBJ1-2; D is undetermined. V was cut by 0 bases and J by 2 bases, with 7 bases left in between. The germline V gene encodes CDR1 SGHAT and CDR2 FQNNGV. The CDR3 totals 14 residues. The CDR3 spells CASSLDRQNYGYTF. The CDR3 DNA is TGTGCCAGCAGCTTAGATCGCCAGAACTATGGCTACACCTTC.

The CDR3 DNA follows: TGTGCCAGCAGCGTAGACGAGGAGGGCTACACCTTC. Translation: CASSVDEEGYTF. This sequence joins TRBV9 and TRBJ1-2; D unresolved. The V and J ends lost 0 bases and 8 bases respectively, with 8 bases between them. CDR1 SGDLS and CDR2 YYNGEE come from the germline V gene. The CDR3 extends over 12 amino acids.

This chain links TRBV7-9 with TRBJ1-5; D may be TRBD1 (5 bases). With 2 bases removed from V and 4 bases from J, the gap between germline ends came to 15 bases. The germline V gene has CDR1 SEHNR and CDR2 FQNEAQ (reference sequence). The CDR3 contains 16 residues. The CDR3 region is CASSLWAGRGNQPQHF. In nucleotides, the CDR3 is TGTGCCAGCAGCTTATGGGCAGGGAGGGGAAATCAGCCCCAGCATTTT.

V and J are TRBV10-3 and TRBJ2-3; 11 bases line up with TRBD2. J was trimmed by 4 bases and V by 2 bases; bases with no gene match: 5. The CDR3 is made up of 16 amino acids. CDR1 ENHRY and CDR2 SYGVKD come from the germline V gene. CDR3 DNA sequence: TGTGCCATCAGTGAGACCCGGGGACTAGCGGCAGATACGCAGTATTTT. Protein product: CAISETRGLAADTQYF.

V usage is TRBV2 and J usage is TRBJ2-3; perhaps TRBD1 as D (5 bases). Looked up from germline, CDR1 is SNHLY and CDR2 is FYNNEI. There are 14 residues in the CDR3. V lost 6 bases and J 0 bases, leaving 10 bases between the germline ends. The CDR3 sequence: CASRGVTSTDTQYF. CDR3 nucleotide sequence: TGTGCCAGCAGAGGGGTTACTAGCACAGATACGCAGTATTTT.

The V gene is TRBV7-3, the J gene TRBJ2-7; 8 nucleotides line up with TRBD2. CDR3 length equals 13 residues. CDR1 is SGHTA, CDR2 FQGTGA, per germline. J gave up 7 bases and V 2 bases, and 4 bases lay outside the gene matches. The CDR3 nucleotides are TGTGCCAGCAGCTTAGCACGGGGGGGGGAGCAGTACTTC. It specifies CASSLARGGEQYF.